What follows is one T cell receptor (beta chain) and its context. Other DNA sequences in the same sample also yield this CDR3. Libraries were prepared by immunoSEQ multiplex PCR; TCRdb keeps only in-frame clonotypes and omits some of them. The table includes under 700,000 clones, approximately 78% detected once. The CDR3 totals 16 residues. From germline, CDR1 is PRHDT and CDR2 FYEKMQ (reference sequence). The V gene lost 5 bases and the J gene lost 4 bases, with 20 bases spanning the gap. The data stem from a study of shared T cell receptors in the human thymus. These data were likewise used in another study, on human thymus T cells. This second study notes: Thymus specimens were resections from corrective heart surgery.

This chain joins TRBV13 and TRBJ1-2; D is uncertain. The clonotype comes from a boy younger than two with a congenital heart defect. Sequences were obtained from thymocytes. The CDR3 nucleotides read TGTGCCAGCAGCCGTACGACTCTTACACCCCTCTATGGCTACACCTTC. Translation gives CASSRTTLTPLYGYTF.